This record concerns one TCR beta chain sequence. Its antigen is still unknown. Clones were sequenced by immunoSEQ multiplex PCR, and TCRdb holds only the in-frame ones, with some missing. Of more than 10,000 clones in the sample, around 94% were seen once. The sample is drawn from a study of T cells in narcolepsy. Study in general: Healthy controls were enrolled alongside patients with narcolepsy type 1 or type 2.

General study points: Healthy controls reportedly lacked the autoreactive clonotypes serially found in patients' blood. Comparing one patient's CSF and blood CD4+ clonotypes highlighted HCRT- and TRIB2-specific autoreactive clonotypes.

The sequence was obtained from a human donor with narcolepsy. The sequenced sample consisted of CD45RA- memory CD4+ T cells from PBMCs.

The CDR3 DNA reads as TGTGCCATCAGTGAAACGGGACAGGGGGAGAATCAGCCCCAGCATTTT. Residues: CAISETGQGENQPQHF. This chain links TRBV10-3 with TRBJ1-5; TRBD1 matches 11 bases. This CDR3 comprises 16 residues. Losses at the gene ends were 3 bases for V and 4 bases for J; bases not matched to a gene: 5. CDR1 ENHRY and CDR2 SYGVKD come from the germline V gene.